What follows are 17 T cell receptor beta chains derived from one specimen sequenced in a study of blood T cells in healthy people across ages (dated by TCRdb to the mid-2010s). Libraries were prepared through 5' RACE. Sequenced on an Illumina HiSeq 2500. A second PCR of 7 to 11 cycles was performed with a sample-barcoded 5' primer and a J-beta primer mix. TCRdb itself trimmed the public reads at Q25 with fastp, ran MiXCR and retained productive beta chains. Records with the same CDR3 protein are collapsed into one entry carrying the most frequent genes and DNA. The sample yields roughly 570,000 distinct CDR3 sequences; 25% to 30% were counted once. Approximately 18% of the sample is taken by the ten largest. The material sequenced was blood. These receptors originate from a woman in her 70s in good health.

The V call is TRBV20-1, the J call TRBJ2-1, with TRBD2 identical over 10 bases. The germline V gene encodes CDR1 DFQATT and CDR2 SNEGSKA (reference sequence). The length of the CDR3 is 16 residues. Trimming took 3 bases from V and 7 from J; bases not matched to a gene: 12. The DNA for the CDR3 is TGCAGTGCTAGTGGTTTAGTAGCGGGGGGCCAAAATGAGCAGTTCTTC. Protein product: CSASGLVAGGQNEQFF.

This clonotype was observed a handful of times. The chain joins TRBV24-1 to TRBJ1-4; D remains unclear. V lost 3 bases to trimming and J lost 7 bases, with 17 bases between them. Looked up from germline, CDR1 is KGHDR and CDR2 is SFDVKD. This CDR3 has 16 residues. For the CDR3, the DNA is TGTGCCACCAGTGATCCCCGCGGAGGGATAGTTGAAAAACTGTTTTTT. This codes for CATSDPRGGIVEKLFF.

In this sample, this clonotype turned up many times. CDR3 nucleotide sequence: TGTGCCACACAGGGAGATGGAGAGACCCAGTACTTC. Translated, it gives CATQGDGETQYF. V and J are TRBV10-3 and TRBJ2-5; D is possibly TRBD1 (6 bases). From germline, CDR1 is ENHRY and CDR2 SYGVKD. The CDR3 is 12 amino acids. The germline V and J ends were trimmed by 10 bases and 4 bases, with 13 bases remaining between them.

The rearrangement joins TRBV2 to TRBJ2-6; D gene uncertain. V shed 5 bases and J shed 0 bases, with 11 bases lying between them. Germline V CDR1 and CDR2: SNHLY, FYNNEI. CDR3 size: 16 residues. CDR3 loop: CASSPPVISGANVLTF. Here the CDR3 DNA reads TGTGCCAGCAGTCCACCAGTTATCTCTGGGGCCAACGTCCTGACTTTC.

This clonotype was found a few times. V and J are TRBV4-3 and TRBJ1-1; the D gene is possibly TRBD1 (5 bases). CDR1 is LGHNA, CDR2 YSLEER, per germline. This CDR3 contains 14 residues. Trimming left V 0 bases short and J 4 bases short, with 9 bases between. The CDR3 region has the DNA TGCGCCAGCAGCCAAGACAGGGAGGGCACTGAAGCTTTCTTT. As protein: CASSQDREGTEAFF.

This clonotype has more than one count but fewer than ten. The V and J genes are TRBV7-2 and TRBJ2-5; no clear D gene. Deletions cut 1 base from V and 11 bases from J, with 8 bases between. CDR1 is SGHTA, CDR2 FQGNSA, per germline. The CDR3 consists of 11 residues. Here the CDR3 DNA reads TGTGCCAGCAGCTTAGATACCTCGCAGTACTTC. Translation gives CASSLDTSQYF. The variable domain in full, with the rest retrieved from reference TRBV7-2 and TRBJ2-5, is GAGVSQSPSNKVTEKGKDVELRCDPISGHTALYWYRQSLGQGLEFLIYFQGNSAPDKSGLPSDRFSAERTGGSVSTLTIQRTQQEDSAVYLCASSLDTSQYFGPGTRLLVL.

This clonotype was picked up many times. The chain employs TRBV12-3 or TRBV12-4 and TRBJ2-5, with 12 bases that match TRBD2. The CDR3 totals 15 residues. V dropped 6 bases and J dropped 2; count of bases not matched to a gene: 4. The CDR3 sequence: CASRPGTSGQETQYF. CDR3 nucleotide sequence: TGTGCCAGCAGACCCGGGACTAGCGGGCAAGAGACCCAGTACTTC.

The sample holds a few counts of this clonotype. The J gene is TRBJ1-5, the V gene TRBV6-5; D is perhaps TRBD1 (6 bases). CDR1 is MNHEY, CDR2 SVGAGI, per germline. The CDR3 totals 15 residues. Trimming shortened V by 0 bases and J by 7 bases, and 13 bases separated the two germline ends. The CDR3 is CASSYSRGLGQPQHF. Written as DNA, the CDR3 is TGTGCCAGCAGTTACTCGAGGGGGTTAGGACAGCCCCAGCATTTT.

This clonotype was counted at least ten times. The rearrangement uses TRBV9 and TRBJ1-1; D uncertain. This CDR3 spans 11 amino acids. The V end lost 4 bases, the J end lost 7 bases, and 8 bases lay between the germline ends. In germline, CDR1 is SGDLS, CDR2 YYNGEE. This CDR3 reads CASSPLGEAFF. DNA for the CDR3: TGTGCCAGCAGCCCCCTGGGTGAAGCTTTCTTT.

This clonotype was counted at least ten times. The chain carries TRBV7-2 and TRBJ1-5; D gene ambiguous. Trimming left V 3 bases short and J 0 bases short, with 9 bases between. This CDR3 spans 15 amino acids. Germline-derived CDR1 and CDR2 are SGHTA and FQGNSA. The CDR3: CASSFRGLSNQPQHF. DNA for the CDR3: TGTGCCAGCAGCTTCAGAGGTCTTAGCAATCAGCCCCAGCATTTT.

V is TRBV20-1 and J is TRBJ2-7; 10 bases line up with TRBD2. The V gene end was trimmed by 5 bases and the J gene end by 6 bases; junction bases not matched to a gene: 10. CDR3 length: 14 residues. The germline V gene has CDR1 DFQATT and CDR2 SNEGSKA (reference sequence). In DNA form, the CDR3 reads TGCAGTGCTGAGAGCGGGAGGGGTAGTAGCGAGCAGTACTTC. Its translation is CSAESGRGSSEQYF.

V is TRBV29-1 and J is TRBJ2-5; TRBD1 matches 8 bases. This CDR3 has 11 residues. V trimming: 5 bases; J trimming: 14 bases; junction bases outside the gene matches: 10. CDR1 and CDR2 from the germline V gene are SQVTM and ANQGSEA. The CDR3 here is CSVWTGNVGYF. In nucleotides, the CDR3 is TGCAGCGTTTGGACAGGGAACGTTGGATACTTC.

The chain is built from TRBV28 and TRBJ2-1; D is unresolved. Trimming left V 7 bases short and J 10 bases short, with 14 bases between. This CDR3 comprises 12 residues. Germline lookup yields CDR1 MDHEN and CDR2 SYDVKM. DNA of the CDR3: TGTGCCAGCACCCGAAGAGATTGGGAGCAGTTCTTC. Residues: CASTRRDWEQFF. Drawing the rest from reference TRBV28 and TRBJ2-1, the complete variable domain is DVKVTQSSRYLVKRTGEKVFLECVQDMDHENMFWYRQDPGLGLRLIYFSYDVKMKEKGDIPEGYSVSREKKERFSLILESASTNQTSMYLCASTRRDWEQFFGPGTRLTVL.

The gene calls are TRBV11-2 and TRBJ2-3, with 7 nucleotides matching TRBD1. Looked up from germline, CDR1 is SGHAT and CDR2 is FQNNGV. The CDR3 has 16 amino acids. J was trimmed by 3 bases and V by 5 bases; bases with no gene match: 11. The CDR3 is CASSPLTGKQTDTQYF. CDR3 sequence (DNA): TGTGCCAGCAGCCCCCTGACAGGGAAACAGACAGATACGCAGTATTTT.

The chain employs TRBV4-3 and TRBJ2-7, with D unclear. V lost 0 bases, J lost 3 bases, and 9 bases lay in between. The CDR3 has 14 residues. Per the germline V gene, CDR1 is LGHNA and CDR2 is YSLEER. Here the CDR3 DNA reads TGCGCCAGCAGCCAAGACCGGACGGTCTACGAGCAGTACTTC. Amino acid sequence: CASSQDRTVYEQYF.

Turning to this clonotype: The junction departs from germline at one end; a sequencing error may be responsible. The J gene is TRBJ2-2, the V gene TRBV18; D uncertain. The CDR3 runs to 14 residues. Per the germline V gene, CDR1 is KGHSH and CDR2 is LQKENI. The CDR3 is CASSPRTNTWELFF. As DNA, the CDR3 is TGTGCCAGCTCACCAAGGACGAACACCTGGGAGCTGTTTTTT.

The rearrangement joins TRBV2 to TRBJ1-1, with 8 bases matching TRBD1. Germline trimming cut 6 bases from V and 1 base from J; bases unmatched to any gene: 7. CDR3 length equals 15 residues. Germline assignment: CDR1 SNHLY and CDR2 FYNNEI. The CDR3 DNA reads TGTGCCAGCAGACCCCGGACAGGGCGGAACACTGAAGCTTTCTTT. It is translated as CASRPRTGRNTEAFF.